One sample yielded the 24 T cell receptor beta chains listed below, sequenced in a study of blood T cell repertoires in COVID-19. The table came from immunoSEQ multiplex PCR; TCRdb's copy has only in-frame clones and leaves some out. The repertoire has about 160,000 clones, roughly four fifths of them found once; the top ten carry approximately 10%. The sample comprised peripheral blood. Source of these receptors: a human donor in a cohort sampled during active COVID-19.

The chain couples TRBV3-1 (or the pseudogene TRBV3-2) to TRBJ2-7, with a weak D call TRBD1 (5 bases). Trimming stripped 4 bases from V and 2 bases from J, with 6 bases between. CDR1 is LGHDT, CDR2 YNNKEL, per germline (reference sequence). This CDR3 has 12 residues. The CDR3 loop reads CASSRGTYEQYF. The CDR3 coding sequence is TGTGCCAGCAGCCGGGGCACCTACGAGCAGTACTTC.

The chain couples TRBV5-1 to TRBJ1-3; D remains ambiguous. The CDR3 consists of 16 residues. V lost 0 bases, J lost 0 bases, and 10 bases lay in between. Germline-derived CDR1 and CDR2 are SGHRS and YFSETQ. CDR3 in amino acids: CASSLGASHSGNTIYF. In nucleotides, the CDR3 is TGCGCCAGCAGCTTGGGGGCCAGCCACTCTGGAAACACCATATATTTT.

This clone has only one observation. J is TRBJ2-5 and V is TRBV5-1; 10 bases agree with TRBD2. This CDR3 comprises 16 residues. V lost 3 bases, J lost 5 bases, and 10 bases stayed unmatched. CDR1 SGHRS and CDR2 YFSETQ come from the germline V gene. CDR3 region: CASSWYPTSGVETQYF. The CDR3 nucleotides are TGCGCCAGCAGCTGGTACCCTACTAGCGGGGTTGAGACCCAGTACTTC.

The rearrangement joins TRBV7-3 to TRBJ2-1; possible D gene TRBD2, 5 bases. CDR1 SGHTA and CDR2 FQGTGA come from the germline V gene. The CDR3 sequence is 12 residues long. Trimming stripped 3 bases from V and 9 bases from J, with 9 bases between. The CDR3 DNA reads TGTGCCAGCAGCTTCCTAGGGAGTGAGCAGTTCTTC. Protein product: CASSFLGSEQFF.

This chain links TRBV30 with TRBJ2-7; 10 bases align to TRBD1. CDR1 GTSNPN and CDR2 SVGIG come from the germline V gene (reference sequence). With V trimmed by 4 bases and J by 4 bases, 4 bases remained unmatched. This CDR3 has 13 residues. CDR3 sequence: CAWMRDRGYEQYF. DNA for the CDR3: TGTGCCTGGATGAGGGACAGGGGTTACGAGCAGTACTTC.

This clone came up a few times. DNA for the CDR3: TGTGCCAGCTCTACTGGGGGGGGCACTGAAGCTTTCTTT. Its protein is CASSTGGGTEAFF. The rearrangement uses TRBV28 and TRBJ1-1, with TRBD1 as a possible D gene (5 bases). The CDR3 sequence is 13 residues long. The germline V gene has CDR1 MDHEN and CDR2 SYDVKM. V gave up 8 bases and J gave up 4 bases, with 14 bases separating them.

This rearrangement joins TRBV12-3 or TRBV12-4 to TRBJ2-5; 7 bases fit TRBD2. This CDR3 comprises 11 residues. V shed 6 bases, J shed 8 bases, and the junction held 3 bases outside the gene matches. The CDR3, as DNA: TGTGCCAGCAGGGGACTACGTACCCAGTACTTC. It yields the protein CASRGLRTQYF.

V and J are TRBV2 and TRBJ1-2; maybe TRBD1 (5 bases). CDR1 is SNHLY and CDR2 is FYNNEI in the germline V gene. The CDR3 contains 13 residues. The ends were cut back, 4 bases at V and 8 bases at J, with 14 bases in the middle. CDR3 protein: CASSVLGAQGYTF. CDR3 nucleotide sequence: TGTGCCAGCAGTGTTCTAGGGGCTCAGGGCTACACCTTC.

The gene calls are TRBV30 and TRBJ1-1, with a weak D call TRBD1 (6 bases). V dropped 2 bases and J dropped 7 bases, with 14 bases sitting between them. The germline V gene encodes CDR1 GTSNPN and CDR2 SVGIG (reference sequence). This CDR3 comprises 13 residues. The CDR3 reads CAWSRGQFDEAFF. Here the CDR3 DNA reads TGTGCCTGGAGTCGTGGACAGTTCGATGAAGCTTTCTTT.

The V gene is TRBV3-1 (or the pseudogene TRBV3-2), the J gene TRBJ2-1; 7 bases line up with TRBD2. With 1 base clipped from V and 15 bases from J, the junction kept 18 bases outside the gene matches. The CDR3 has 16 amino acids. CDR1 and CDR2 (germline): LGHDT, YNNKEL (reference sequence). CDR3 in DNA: TGTGCCAGCAGCCAAGCCCTAGCCGTTGACGGGGGGAATCGGTTCTTC. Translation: CASSQALAVDGGNRFF.

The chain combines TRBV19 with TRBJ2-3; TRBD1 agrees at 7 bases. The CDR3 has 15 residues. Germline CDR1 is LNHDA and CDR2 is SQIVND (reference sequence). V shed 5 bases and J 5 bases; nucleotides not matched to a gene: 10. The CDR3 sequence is CASSLAGTVVDTQYF. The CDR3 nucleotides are TGTGCCAGTAGTTTGGCCGGGACAGTGGTAGATACGCAGTATTTT. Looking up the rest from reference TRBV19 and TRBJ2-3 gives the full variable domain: DGGITQSPKYLFRKEGQNVTLSCEQNLNHDAMYWYRQDPGQGLRLIYYSQIVNDFQKGDIAEGYSVSREKKESFPLTVTSAQKNPTAFYLCASSLAGTVVDTQYFGPGTRLTVL.

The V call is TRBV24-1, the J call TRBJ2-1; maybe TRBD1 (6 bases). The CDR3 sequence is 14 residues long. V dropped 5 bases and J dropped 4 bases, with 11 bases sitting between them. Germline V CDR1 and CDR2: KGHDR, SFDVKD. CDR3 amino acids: CATSVGTNYNEQFF. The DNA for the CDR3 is TGTGCCACCAGTGTCGGGACAAATTACAATGAGCAGTTCTTC.

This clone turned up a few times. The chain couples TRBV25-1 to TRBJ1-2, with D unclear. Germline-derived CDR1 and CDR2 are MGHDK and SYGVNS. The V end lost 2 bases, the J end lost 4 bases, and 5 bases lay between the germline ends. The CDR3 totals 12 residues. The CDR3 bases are TGTGCCAGCAGTGAAGGGCCCTATGGCTACACCTTC. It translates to CASSEGPYGYTF.

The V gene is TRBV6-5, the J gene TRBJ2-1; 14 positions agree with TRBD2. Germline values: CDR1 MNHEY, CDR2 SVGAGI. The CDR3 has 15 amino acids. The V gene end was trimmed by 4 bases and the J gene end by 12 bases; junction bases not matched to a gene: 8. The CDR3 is CASSLTSGGASVQFF. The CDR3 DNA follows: TGTGCCAGCAGTTTGACTAGCGGGGGGGCATCGGTGCAGTTCTTC.

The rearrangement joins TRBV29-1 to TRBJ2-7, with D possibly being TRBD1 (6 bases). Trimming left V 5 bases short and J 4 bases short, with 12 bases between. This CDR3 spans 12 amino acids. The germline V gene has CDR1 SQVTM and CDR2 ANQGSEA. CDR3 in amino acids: CSVIQGTYEQYF. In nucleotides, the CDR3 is TGCAGCGTTATTCAGGGGACGTACGAGCAGTACTTC.

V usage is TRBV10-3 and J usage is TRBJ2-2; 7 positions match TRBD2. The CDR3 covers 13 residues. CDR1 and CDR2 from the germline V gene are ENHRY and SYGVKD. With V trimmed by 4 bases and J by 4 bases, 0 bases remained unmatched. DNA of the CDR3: TGTGCCATCAGTGGCGGGAGCACCGGGGAGCTGTTTTTT. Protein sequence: CAISGGSTGELFF.

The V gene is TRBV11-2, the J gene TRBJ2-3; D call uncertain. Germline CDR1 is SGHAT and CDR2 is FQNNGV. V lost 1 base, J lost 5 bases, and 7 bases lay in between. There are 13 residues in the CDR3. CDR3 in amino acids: CASSLVLLDTQYF. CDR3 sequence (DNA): TGTGCCAGCAGCTTAGTACTTCTAGATACGCAGTATTTT.

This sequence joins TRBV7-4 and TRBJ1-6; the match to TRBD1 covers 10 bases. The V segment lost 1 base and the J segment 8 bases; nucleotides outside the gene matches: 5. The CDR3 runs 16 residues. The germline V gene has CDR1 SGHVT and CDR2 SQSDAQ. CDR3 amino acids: CASSLVGTGVDSPLHF. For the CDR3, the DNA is TGTGCCAGCAGCTTAGTGGGGACAGGGGTTGATTCACCCCTCCACTTT.

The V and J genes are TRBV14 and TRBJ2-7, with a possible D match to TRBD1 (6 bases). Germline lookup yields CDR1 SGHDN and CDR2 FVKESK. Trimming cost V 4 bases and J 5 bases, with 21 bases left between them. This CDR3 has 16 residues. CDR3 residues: CASSRSPTGFMDEQYF. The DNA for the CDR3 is TGTGCCAGCAGCCGCTCGCCAACAGGGTTCATGGACGAGCAGTACTTC. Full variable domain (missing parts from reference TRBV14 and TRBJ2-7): EAGVTQFPSHSVIEKGQTVTLRCDPISGHDNLYWYRRVMGKEIKFLLHFVKESKQDESGMPNNRFLAERTGGTYSTLKVQPAELEDSGVYFCASSRSPTGFMDEQYFGPGTRLTVT.

Here the CDR3 reads CASSPSAYTGELFF. DNA for the CDR3: TGTGCCAGCTCACCAAGCGCATACACCGGGGAGCTGTTTTTT. J is TRBJ2-2 and V is TRBV18; D is undetermined. V lost 2 bases, J lost 3 bases, and 7 bases lay in between. Germline values: CDR1 KGHSH, CDR2 LQKENI. The CDR3 is 14 residues long.

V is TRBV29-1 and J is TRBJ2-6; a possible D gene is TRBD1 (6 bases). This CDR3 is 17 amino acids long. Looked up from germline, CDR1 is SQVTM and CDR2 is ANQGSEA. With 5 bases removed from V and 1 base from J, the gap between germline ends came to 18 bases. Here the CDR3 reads CSVTGNEGGSGANVLTF. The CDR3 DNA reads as TGCAGCGTTACCGGGAACGAAGGGGGATCTGGGGCCAACGTCCTGACTTTC.

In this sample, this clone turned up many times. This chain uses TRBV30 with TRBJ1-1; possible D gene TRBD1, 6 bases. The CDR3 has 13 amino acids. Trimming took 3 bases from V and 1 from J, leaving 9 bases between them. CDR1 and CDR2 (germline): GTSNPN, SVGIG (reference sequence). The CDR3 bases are TGTGCCTGGAGAGGGGGTTGGAACACTGAAGCTTTCTTT. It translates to CAWRGGWNTEAFF.

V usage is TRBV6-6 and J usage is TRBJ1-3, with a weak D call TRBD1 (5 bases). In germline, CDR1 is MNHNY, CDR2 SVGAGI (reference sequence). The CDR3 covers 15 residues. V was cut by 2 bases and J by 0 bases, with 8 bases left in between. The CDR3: CASSYSRDSGNTIYF. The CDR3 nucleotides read TGTGCCAGCAGTTACAGCAGGGACTCTGGAAACACCATATATTTT.

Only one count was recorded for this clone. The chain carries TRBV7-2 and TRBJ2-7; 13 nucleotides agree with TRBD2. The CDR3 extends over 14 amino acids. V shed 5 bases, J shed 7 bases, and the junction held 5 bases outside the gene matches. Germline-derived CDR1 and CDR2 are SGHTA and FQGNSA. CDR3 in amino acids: CASSRTSGGREQYF. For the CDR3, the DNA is TGTGCCAGCAGCCGGACTAGCGGGGGTCGGGAGCAGTACTTC.